This T cell receptor (beta chain) was identified during a study of cytomegalovirus exposure and HLA in healthy donors. General study results and limits: In vitro experiments confirmed that a few CMV-associated chains were specific for CMV antigens.

On this clone: Antigen unknown.

A multiplex PCR was run with 60 Vbeta primers and 13 Jbeta primers. The repertoire was sequenced with immunoSEQ multiplex PCR; TCRdb's copy has only in-frame clones and lacks some. Seen here are some 190,000 clones, roughly 85% observed once, and the top ten hold 1%. The receptor was derived from a boy aged 2 to 10 in good health and CMV-seronegative. Sequenced: PBMCs.

CDR3 nucleotides: TGTGCCAGCAGCACGAACAGGGGGCAATGGGAGGAGACCCAGTACTTC. It codes for CASSTNRGQWEETQYF. The chain employs TRBV7-9 and TRBJ2-5, with TRBD1 matching 9 bases. The CDR3 consists of 16 residues. The germline CDR1 and CDR2 sequences are SEHNR and FQNEAQ (reference sequence). V gave up 5 bases and J gave up 5 bases; unmatched junction bases: 12.